This is a list of T cell receptor beta chains from one sample in a study of T cells expressing NK-cell markers. TCRdb reprocessed the 5' RACE reads, with one entry per CDR3 protein and no DNA. Its clone listing holds 500,000 to 600,000 distinct CDR3 sequences. Sequenced: blood T cells: a sorted CD56 or NKG2C T cell subset, CD4+ or CD8+ T cells, or bulk PBMC T cells (not recorded which). The receptor source for this set is a man younger than 30 in good health. Each CDR3 is given with its conserved first and last residue.

j_call	v_call	cdr3_aa
TRBJ2-1	TRBV12-3/TRBV12-4	CASRSTGFNNEQFF
TRBJ2-1	TRBV10-3	CAISERGKGGSYNEQFF
TRBJ1-1	TRBV5-1	CASSLLTGEVNTEAFF
TRBJ2-7	TRBV12-3/TRBV12-4	CASSLGATRPYEQYF
TRBJ2-5	TRBV11-2	CASSGHQGSELQETQYF
TRBJ1-1	TRBV15	CATSRDQSGRPEAFF
TRBJ2-7	TRBV7-9	CASSFGTSGASPYEQYF
TRBJ2-4	TRBV3-1	CASSPDILAKNIQYF
TRBJ2-3	TRBV20-1	CSARGRPSGRGNTQYF
TRBJ1-3	TRBV10-3	CAISESMSSGNTIYF
TRBJ2-3	TRBV4-1	CASSRSTGDTQYF
TRBJ2-7	TRBV3-1	CASSQGISDWVYEQYF
TRBJ1-3	TRBV6-1	CASSPRPGEDTIYF
TRBJ2-3	TRBV7-2	CASSLTRSDTQYF
TRBJ1-5	TRBV2	CASREKDRGIYSNQPQHF
TRBJ2-5	TRBV5-6	CASSSLESTATQYF
TRBJ1-3	TRBV11-2	CASSLEMTGSSGNTIYF
TRBJ2-3	TRBV15	CATSRDQVLREGIAADTQYF
TRBJ2-1	TRBV12-3/TRBV12-4	CASTMAAGDGEQFF
TRBJ2-2	TRBV24-1	CATQGQGTTGELFF
TRBJ2-3	TRBV7-2	CASSLVYAQYF
TRBJ2-5	TRBV4-2	CASSQDQGRTQYF
TRBJ2-1	TRBV20-1	CSARPETSNEQFF
TRBJ2-3	TRBV20-1	CSARVNGLAGATDTQYF
TRBJ2-1	TRBV7-2	CASSLEGGTSGSFEFF
TRBJ2-3	TRBV7-2	CASSLLGTQRTDTQYF
TRBJ2-1	TRBV7-2	CASSLVTGAANEQFF
TRBJ2-1	TRBV18	CASSPLVNEQFF
TRBJ2-2	TRBV11-2	CASSGRDRDPGELFF
TRBJ1-1	TRBV29-1	CSVDTAGLLAEAFF
TRBJ2-5	TRBV29-1	CSVRNRAAGETQYF
TRBJ2-1	TRBV12-3/TRBV12-4	CASSLAASPALAKQFF
TRBJ2-2	TRBV11-2	CASSTIAGPNTGELFF
TRBJ2-6	TRBV28	CASSLTVGVPGANVLTF
TRBJ2-1	TRBV5-1	CASSLLTSGRNNEQFF
TRBJ2-7	TRBV12-3/TRBV12-4	CASSEGGRSSYEQYF
TRBJ2-1	TRBV14	CASGQWGLNNEQFF
TRBJ2-7	TRBV20-1	CSASQGTGVYEQYF
TRBJ2-5	TRBV12-3/TRBV12-4	CASSLKSGGMETQYF
TRBJ2-7	TRBV27	CASSITYPIDSEQYF
TRBJ2-1	TRBV20-1	CSARGDRDHEQFF
TRBJ2-1	TRBV7-9	CASSHPGTVTNEQFF
TRBJ2-2	TRBV4-2	CASSQDSATGELFF
TRBJ2-1	TRBV24-1	CATSDPARVVDEQFF
TRBJ2-2	TRBV5-1	CASSSRETGELFF
TRBJ2-7	TRBV7-2	CASSPTPREGPYEQYF
TRBJ1-5	TRBV20-1	CSAREPRAGQPQHF
TRBJ2-1	TRBV20-1	CSARPGRTSGNEQFF
TRBJ2-4	TRBV6-1	CASSIGDRVGKNIQYF
TRBJ1-4	TRBV5-1	CASSFGRGEEKLFF
TRBJ1-4	TRBV7-8	CASSLGSGQGNEKLFF
TRBJ2-1	TRBV18	CASSPAPGLARYNEQFF
TRBJ2-2	TRBV7-9	CASSLHISGTGELFF
TRBJ2-1	TRBV4-1	CASSQGGTGWDEQFF
TRBJ2-2	TRBV4-3	CASSQRGGTVETGELFF
TRBJ1-1	TRBV4-1	CASRQGWTEAFF
TRBJ2-3	TRBV21-1	CASSKQAGCADTQYF
TRBJ2-7	TRBV6-5	CASSYPRGPRLGQYF
TRBJ2-3	TRBV5-1	CASRIGGVTDTQYF